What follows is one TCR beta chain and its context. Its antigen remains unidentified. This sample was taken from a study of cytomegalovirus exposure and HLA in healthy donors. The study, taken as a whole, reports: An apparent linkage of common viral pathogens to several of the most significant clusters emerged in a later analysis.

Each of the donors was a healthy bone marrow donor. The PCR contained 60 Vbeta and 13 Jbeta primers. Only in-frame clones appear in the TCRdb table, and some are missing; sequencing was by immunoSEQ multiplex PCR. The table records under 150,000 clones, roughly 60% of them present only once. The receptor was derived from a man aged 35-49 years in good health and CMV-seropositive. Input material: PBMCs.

CDR3 amino acids: CASSNTGGNTGELFF. CDR3 nucleotide sequence: TGCGCCAGCAGTAATACAGGGGGTAACACCGGGGAGCTGTTTTTT. The genes are TRBV10-1 and TRBJ2-2; TRBD1 matches at 8 bases. The CDR3 extends over 15 amino acids. V shed 5 bases and J 2 bases; nucleotides not matched to a gene: 4. In germline, CDR1 is WNHNN, CDR2 SYGVQD (reference sequence).